This TCR beta chain was recovered during a study of cytotoxic CD8 clonotypes in ibrutinib-treated CLL. The table came from immunoSEQ multiplex PCR; TCRdb's copy has only in-frame clones and leaves some out. The data contain about 140,000 clones, about 91% of them singletons. Germline V gene lookup returns CDR1 LNHDA and CDR2 SQIVND (reference sequence). Trimming took off 8 bases at V and 5 bases at J, with 18 bases between the two ends. This CDR3 has 14 residues. The receptor's source is a human donor with chronic lymphocytic leukemia. The chain is built from TRBV19 and TRBJ2-5; the D gene is possibly TRBD2 (7 bases). The sequencing used PBMCs, collected after 12 months of ibrutinib treatment. The CDR3 reads CASGGGRWGETQYF. Here the CDR3 DNA reads TGTGCCAGTGGGGGCGGGAGATGGGGTGAGACCCAGTACTTC.